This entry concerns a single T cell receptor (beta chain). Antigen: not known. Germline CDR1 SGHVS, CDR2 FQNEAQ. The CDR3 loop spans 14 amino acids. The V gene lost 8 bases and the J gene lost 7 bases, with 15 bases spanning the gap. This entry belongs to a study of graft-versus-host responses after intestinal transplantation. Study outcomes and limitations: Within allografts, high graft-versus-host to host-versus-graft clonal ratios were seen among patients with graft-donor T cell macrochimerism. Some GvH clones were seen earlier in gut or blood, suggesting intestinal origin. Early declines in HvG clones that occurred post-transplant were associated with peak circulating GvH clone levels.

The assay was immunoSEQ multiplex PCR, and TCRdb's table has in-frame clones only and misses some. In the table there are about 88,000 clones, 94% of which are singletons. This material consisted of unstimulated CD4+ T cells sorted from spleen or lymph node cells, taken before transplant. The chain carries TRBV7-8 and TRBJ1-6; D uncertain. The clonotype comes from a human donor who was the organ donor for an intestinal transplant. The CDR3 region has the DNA TGTGCCAGCTTTGGCCCCCTTAGGAATTCACCCCTCCACTTT. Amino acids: CASFGPLRNSPLHF. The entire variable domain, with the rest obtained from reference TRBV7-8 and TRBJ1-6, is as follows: GAGVSQSPRYKVAKRGQDVALRCDPISGHVSLFWYQQALGQGPEFLTYFQNEAQLDKSGLPSDRFFAERPEGSVSTLKIQRTQQEDSAVYLCASFGPLRNSPLHFGNGTRLTVT.